The 5 T cell receptor beta chains listed next were all sequenced from one sample in a study of T cells after yellow fever vaccination. TCRdb redid the calling of the 5' RACE reads with MiXCR, one entry per CDR3 protein. The sample consists of a few hundred thousand distinct CDR3 sequences, approximately 4.5% of them appearing once. The sample was PBMCs, taken 15 days after the yellow fever booster vaccination. These receptors were taken from a man aged 18 to 35 who received the YFV17D yellow fever vaccine.

Details on this clonotype: The junction differs from germline at one of its ends, possibly a read error. Here the CDR3 reads CGSSLASSTDAFF. The CDR3 DNA reads as TGTGGCAGCAGCTTAGCCTCAAGTACTGATGCTTTCTTT. The J gene is TRBJ1-1, the V gene TRBV7-9; D unclear. The CDR3 length is 13 residues. Germline loops: CDR1 SEHNR, CDR2 FQNEAQ (reference sequence).

This clonotype was observed at least ten times. The genes are TRBV7-2 and TRBJ2-3, with TRBD2 identical over 8 bases. Trimming cost V 1 base and J 0 bases; bases outside gene matches: 6. The length of the CDR3 is 17 residues. The germline gives CDR1 SGHTA, CDR2 FQGNSA. The CDR3 loop reads CASSLEVSGASTDTQYF. For the CDR3, the DNA is TGTGCCAGCAGCTTAGAAGTTAGCGGGGCCAGCACAGATACGCAGTATTTT.

In its sample, this clonotype was seen many times. The chain couples TRBV12-3 or TRBV12-4 to TRBJ1-4, with D possibly TRBD1 on 6 matching bases. The length of the CDR3 is 13 residues. V lost 4 bases and J lost 8, with 11 bases in between. This CDR3 is CASSYRAGEKLFF. Here the CDR3 DNA reads TGTGCCAGCAGTTACAGGGCAGGGGAAAAACTGTTTTTT.

In its sample, this clonotype was seen a few times. The V and J genes are TRBV5-1 and TRBJ2-5, with a possible D match to TRBD2 (6 bases). CDR3 length: 14 amino acids. Germline-derived CDR1 and CDR2 are SGHRS and YFSETQ. Trimming cost V 6 bases and J 1 base, with 13 bases left between them. The CDR3: CASTPWDFQETQYF. CDR3 nucleotides: TGCGCCAGCACCCCTTGGGACTTCCAAGAGACCCAGTACTTC.

This clonotype was observed many times. The rearrangement links TRBV6-5 to TRBJ2-5; no clear D. The germline gives CDR1 MNHEY, CDR2 SVGAGI. The V end lost 5 bases, the J end lost 12 bases, and 19 bases lay between the germline ends. The CDR3 runs 13 residues. The DNA of the CDR3 is TGTGCCAGCAGTCCGACGAACCTAGGACGGGAGTACTTC. It translates to CASSPTNLGREYF.